This entry lists 24 T cell receptor beta chains sequenced from one sample in a study of T-cell memory formation after mild COVID-19. TCRdb itself ran the 5' RACE reads through MiXCR, one entry per CDR3 protein. Of 300,000 or so distinct CDR3 sequences listed, under 20% are singletons. Sequencing was carried out using PBMCs or a T cell subset sorted from them (not recorded which). The receptors were sampled from a man between 18 and 35 years old who had mild COVID-19 (a few samples of this study predate the infection). Cell type and time point are not known.

This chain connects TRBV7-6 to TRBJ1-1, with a weak D call TRBD1 (6 bases). CDR1 and CDR2 from the germline V gene are SGHVS and FNYEAQ. CDR3 length: 15 amino acids. V lost 0 bases to trimming and J lost 4 bases, with 12 bases between them. The CDR3 nucleotides read TGTGCCAGCAGCTTAGCAGGGGGGTCTGTCACTGAAGCTTTCTTT. Translated: CASSLAGGSVTEAFF.

This clonotype has more than one count but fewer than ten. This rearrangement joins TRBV30 to TRBJ1-3; the D is unclear. Germline V gene data show CDR1 as GTSNPN and CDR2 as SVGIG (reference sequence). This CDR3 has 11 residues. Trimming took 0 bases from V and 14 from J, leaving 11 bases between them. CDR3 sequence: CAWSVGDSVYF. Here the CDR3 DNA reads TGTGCCTGGAGTGTCGGAGACTCCGTATATTTT.

The CDR3 is CASSPTTSSYEQYF. CDR3 bases: TGTGCCAGCAGCCCGACTACCAGCTCCTACGAGCAGTACTTC. The chain combines TRBV7-9 with TRBJ2-7; tentative D call: TRBD2 (5 bases). The germline gives CDR1 SEHNR, CDR2 FQNEAQ (reference sequence). Trimming left V 5 bases short and J 0 bases short, with 11 bases between. This CDR3 is built from 14 residues.

This clonotype appeared a few times. The chain couples TRBV7-2 to TRBJ2-3, with a tentative D call TRBD1 (6 bases). The V and J ends lost 5 bases and 2 bases respectively, with 11 bases between them. Germline CDR1 SGHTA, CDR2 FQGNSA. The CDR3 is made up of 14 amino acids. CDR3 nucleotides: TGTGCCAGCAGCAAAGACAGGCTCACAGATACGCAGTATTTT. Its protein is CASSKDRLTDTQYF.

There are a few counts of this clonotype. The chain combines TRBV12-3 or TRBV12-4 with TRBJ1-2; the D is unclear. This CDR3 spans 14 amino acids. Trimming took off 6 bases at V and 3 bases at J, with 14 bases between the two ends. CDR3 loop: CASSRSSRDYGYTF. The CDR3 DNA reads TGTGCCAGCAGCCGCTCCTCCCGGGACTATGGCTACACCTTC.

There are many counts of this clonotype. V usage is TRBV7-2 and J usage is TRBJ1-2; no reliable D call. The CDR3 runs to 11 residues. The V end was cut by 4 bases, the J end by 8 bases, with 8 bases between. CDR1 and CDR2 from the germline V gene are SGHTA and FQGNSA. The CDR3 bases are TGTGCCAGCAGCTCCGGTGGCGGCTACACCTTC. Translated, it gives CASSSGGGYTF. Supplemented by reference TRBV7-2 and TRBJ1-2, the full variable domain reads GAGVSQSPSNKVTEKGKDVELRCDPISGHTALYWYRQSLGQGLEFLIYFQGNSAPDKSGLPSDRFSAERTGGSVSTLTIQRTQQEDSAVYLCASSSGGGYTFGSGTRLTVV.

This clonotype has more than one count but fewer than ten. The chain has TRBV12-3 or TRBV12-4 and TRBJ2-3; D gene ambiguous. The CDR3 is made up of 15 amino acids. V was trimmed by 0 bases and J by 1 base, leaving 8 bases between them. CDR3 amino acids: CASSLAEGRTDTQYF. The DNA for the CDR3 is TGTGCCAGCAGTTTAGCGGAAGGACGCACAGATACGCAGTATTTT.

This clonotype turned up a few times. The CDR3: CATRGDSVNEQFF. The CDR3 DNA reads as TGTGCCACCAGGGGGGATTCGGTAAATGAGCAGTTCTTC. The gene calls are TRBV24-1 and TRBJ2-1; the D gene could be TRBD1 or TRBD2 (5 bases each). Germline V lookup: CDR1 KGHDR, CDR2 SFDVKD. The CDR3 sequence is 13 residues long. V was shortened by 7 bases and J by 7 bases, with 13 bases between the two germline ends.

In its sample, this clonotype was seen a few times. This sequence joins TRBV29-1 and TRBJ2-1, with 9 bases identical to TRBD2. The CDR3 length is 14 residues. Germline CDR1 SQVTM, CDR2 ANQGSEA. The V and J ends lost 4 bases and 4 bases, in that order; junction bases with no gene match: 5. In DNA form, the CDR3 reads TGCAGCGTTGCGAAGCGGGGGGTATACAATGAGCAGTTCTTC. It specifies CSVAKRGVYNEQFF.

This clonotype was picked up many times. The genes are TRBV10-3 and TRBJ2-7; D not resolved. CDR1 is ENHRY and CDR2 is SYGVKD in the germline V gene. The CDR3 sequence is 12 residues long. Trimming shortened V by 0 bases and J by 4 bases, and 4 bases separated the two germline ends. The CDR3 sequence is CAISESGYEQYF. The CDR3 DNA reads as TGTGCCATCAGTGAGTCGGGATACGAGCAGTACTTC.

This clonotype was counted only a few times. This rearrangement joins TRBV7-2 to TRBJ2-2; a weak D match, TRBD1 (5 bases). The CDR3 extends over 15 amino acids. Germline V gives CDR1 SGHTA, CDR2 FQGNSA. Trimming stripped 5 bases from V and 6 bases from J, with 16 bases between. The CDR3 bases are TGTGCCAGCAGCCCAAGGGGCCCAACCTCCGGGGAGCTGTTTTTT. As protein: CASSPRGPTSGELFF. Full variable domain (missing parts from reference TRBV7-2 and TRBJ2-2): GAGVSQSPSNKVTEKGKDVELRCDPISGHTALYWYRQSLGQGLEFLIYFQGNSAPDKSGLPSDRFSAERTGGSVSTLTIQRTQQEDSAVYLCASSPRGPTSGELFFGEGSRLTVL.

The V call is TRBV4-1, the J call TRBJ2-7, with D tentatively TRBD1 (5 bases). Germline V gene lookup returns CDR1 MGHRA and CDR2 YSYEKL. Trimming took off 1 base at V and 5 bases at J, with 15 bases between the two ends. There are 15 residues in the CDR3. The chain's CDR3 is CASSQVARVGDEQYF. In nucleotides, the CDR3 is TGCGCCAGCAGCCAAGTTGCCAGGGTAGGGGACGAGCAGTACTTC.

The chain has TRBV24-1 and TRBJ2-2, with D perhaps given as TRBD1 or TRBD2 (5 bases each). The V end lost 6 bases, the J end lost 3 bases, and 10 bases lay between the germline ends. The CDR3 sequence is 14 residues long. Per germline, CDR1 KGHDR and CDR2 SFDVKD. CDR3 residues: CATSPGADTGELFF. The DNA of the CDR3 is TGTGCCACCAGTCCCGGGGCTGACACCGGGGAGCTGTTTTTT.

CDR3 sequence reads: CASSQVGQGTDTQYF. Here the CDR3 DNA reads TGTGCCAGCAGCCAAGTAGGACAGGGGACAGATACGCAGTATTTT. V is TRBV4-2 and J is TRBJ2-3; 9 positions match TRBD1. The germline V gene has CDR1 LGHNA and CDR2 YNFKEQ. The CDR3 totals 15 residues. V lost 1 base to trimming and J lost 3 bases; unmatched junction nucleotides: 2.

The chain recombines TRBV29-1 with TRBJ2-1; D is ambiguous. The germline V and J ends were trimmed by 3 bases and 4 bases, with 7 bases remaining between them. Germline V gene data show CDR1 as SQVTM and CDR2 as ANQGSEA. The CDR3 has 12 residues. The CDR3 DNA reads as TGCAGCGTTGACGGCGGTTACAATGAGCAGTTCTTC. Its protein product is CSVDGGYNEQFF.

This clonotype has just a few counts. The rearrangement uses TRBV4-1 and TRBJ2-1; 8 nucleotides line up with TRBD2. The CDR3 runs to 16 residues. With 1 base clipped from V and 4 bases from J, the junction kept 6 bases outside the gene matches. The germline CDR1 and CDR2 sequences are MGHRA and YSYEKL. The CDR3 region is CASSQAAGGRYNEQFF. The CDR3, as DNA: TGCGCCAGCAGCCAAGCGGCGGGGGGACGATACAATGAGCAGTTCTTC.

This clonotype was seen a handful of times. The CDR3, as DNA: TGTGCCAGCAGCTTGACAGGGGGCGCGAGTGGCTACACCTTC. As protein: CASSLTGGASGYTF. This chain connects TRBV7-3 to TRBJ1-2, with TRBD1 identical over 10 bases. After removal of 3 bases from V and 7 bases from J, the junction contained 5 bases not matched to a gene. CDR3 length: 14 residues. The germline V gene encodes CDR1 SGHTA and CDR2 FQGTGA.

This clonotype has more than one count but fewer than ten. The genes are TRBV7-9 and TRBJ2-5; tentatively, D is TRBD1 (6 bases). Germline V lookup: CDR1 SEHNR, CDR2 FQNEAQ (reference sequence). This CDR3 contains 15 residues. V dropped 8 bases and J dropped 4 bases, with 20 bases sitting between them. CDR3 nucleotides: TGTGCCAGCTCTGGGGGCAGGGGATCATCAGAGACCCAGTACTTC. Translation gives CASSGGRGSSETQYF.

This clonotype showed up just a few times. This chain links TRBV12-3 or TRBV12-4 with TRBJ2-5; D possibly corresponds to TRBD2 (6 bases). The V end was cut by 2 bases, the J end by 5 bases, with 9 bases between. The CDR3 loop spans 13 amino acids. The CDR3: CASSLQGRETQYF. CDR3 coding DNA: TGTGCCAGCAGTTTACAAGGGAGGGAGACCCAGTACTTC.

This clonotype was seen more than once but under ten times. The chain carries TRBV7-8 and TRBJ2-7; 7 bases are shared with TRBD2. CDR1 SGHVS and CDR2 FQNEAQ come from the germline V gene. The CDR3 loop spans 14 amino acids. V shed 1 base, J shed 6 bases, and the junction held 6 bases outside the gene matches. CDR3 nucleotides: TGTGCCAGCAGCTTAGGGGACGGGGGGTTCGAGCAGTACGTC. Amino acid sequence: CASSLGDGGFEQYV.

This clonotype was recorded a few times. The rearrangement links TRBV6-1 to TRBJ2-7; D assignment may be TRBD1 or TRBD2 (5 bases each). Germline CDR1 reads MNHNS; CDR2 reads SASEGT. The CDR3 runs to 14 residues. The ends were cut back, 4 bases at V and 2 bases at J, with 12 bases in the middle. The CDR3 nucleotides read TGTGCCAGCAGTGCACGGGACGGTGCCTACGAGCAGTACGTC. It is translated as CASSARDGAYEQYV.

Only a few counts were recorded for this clonotype. V gene TRBV12-3 or TRBV12-4 combines with J gene TRBJ1-2; D may be TRBD1 (6 bases). The CDR3 consists of 13 residues. The V and J ends lost 3 bases and 3 bases respectively, with 8 bases between them. CDR3 loop: CASSFPGDYGYTF. CDR3 nucleotide sequence: TGTGCCAGCAGTTTTCCAGGGGACTATGGCTACACCTTC.

The rearrangement joins TRBV6-5 to TRBJ1-6; possible D gene TRBD1, 5 bases. Germline V gives CDR1 MNHEY, CDR2 SVGAGI. Trimming left V 7 bases short and J 7 bases short, with 20 bases between. The CDR3 length is 16 residues. The CDR3 nucleotides are TGTGCCAGCACCCCATTCGGCCCTCGGGGGAATTCACCCCTCCACTTT. The encoded protein is CASTPFGPRGNSPLHF.

This clonotype is a singleton in its sample. The chain has TRBV7-7 and TRBJ2-5, with D hard to call. There are 13 residues in the CDR3. The V end lost 7 bases, the J end lost 5 bases, and 14 bases lay between the germline ends. Germline-derived CDR1 and CDR2 are SSHAT and FNYEAQ (reference sequence). CDR3: CASTSMPGETQYF. The CDR3 DNA reads as TGTGCCAGCACCAGTATGCCCGGGGAGACCCAGTACTTC.